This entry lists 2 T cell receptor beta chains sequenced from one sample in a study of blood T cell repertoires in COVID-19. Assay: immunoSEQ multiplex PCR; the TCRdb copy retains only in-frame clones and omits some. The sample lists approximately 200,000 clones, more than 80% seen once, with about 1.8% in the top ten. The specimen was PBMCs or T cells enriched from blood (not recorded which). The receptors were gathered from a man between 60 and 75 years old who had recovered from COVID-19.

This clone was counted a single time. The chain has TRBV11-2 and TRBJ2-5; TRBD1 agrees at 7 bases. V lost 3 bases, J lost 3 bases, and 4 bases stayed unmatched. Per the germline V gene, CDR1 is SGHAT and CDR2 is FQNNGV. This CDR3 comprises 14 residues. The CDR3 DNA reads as TGTGCCAGCAGCTTGGGACAGATAGAAGAGACCCAGTACTTC. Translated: CASSLGQIEETQYF. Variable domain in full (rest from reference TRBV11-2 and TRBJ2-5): EAGVAQSPRYKIIEKRQSVAFWCNPISGHATLYWYQQILGQGPKLLIQFQNNGVVDDSQLPKDRFSAERLKGVDSTLKIQPAKLEDSAVYLCASSLGQIEETQYFGPGTRLLVL.

As DNA, the CDR3 is TGTGCCAGCAGCTCGTCTTTGAACACTGAAGCTTTCTTT. This sequence encodes CASSSSLNTEAFF. The chain links TRBV7-2 to TRBJ1-1; D is undetermined. The CDR3 has 13 amino acids. Germline V gene lookup returns CDR1 SGHTA and CDR2 FQGNSA. V was pared by 4 bases and J by 0 bases, with 6 bases between.